This entry describes one TCR beta chain. This CDR3 spans 15 amino acids. CDR1 is SEHNR, CDR2 FQNEAQ, per germline (reference sequence). V lost 4 bases, J lost 4 bases, and 9 bases stayed unmatched. Under the authors' procedure: By means of reference gene primer amplification, nucleated cell counts were estimated. Profiling relied on immunoSEQ multiplex PCR, and the TCRdb table lists in-frame clones only, not all of them. That table supplies the V and J calls and clone size; D and trimming were determined from the DNA. This table holds 380,000 or so clones, around 87% found once. Those who participated ranged in age from about 18 to 89 years and resided in about two dozen US areas. The sample originates from a study of blood T cell repertoires in COVID-19. Study-level background: Acute-phase and convalescent COVID-19 samples originated in the United States, Italy and Spain.

The sequence was obtained from a man aged 30-40 years who had recovered from COVID-19. The sequencing sample was made of PBMCs or T cells enriched from blood (not recorded which). The gene calls are TRBV7-9 and TRBJ1-2, with TRBD1 identical over 7 bases. The CDR3 nucleotides are TGTGCCAGCAGCTCTCCCCGACAGGGTGGCTATGGCTACACCTTC. Its protein product is CASSSPRQGGYGYTF.